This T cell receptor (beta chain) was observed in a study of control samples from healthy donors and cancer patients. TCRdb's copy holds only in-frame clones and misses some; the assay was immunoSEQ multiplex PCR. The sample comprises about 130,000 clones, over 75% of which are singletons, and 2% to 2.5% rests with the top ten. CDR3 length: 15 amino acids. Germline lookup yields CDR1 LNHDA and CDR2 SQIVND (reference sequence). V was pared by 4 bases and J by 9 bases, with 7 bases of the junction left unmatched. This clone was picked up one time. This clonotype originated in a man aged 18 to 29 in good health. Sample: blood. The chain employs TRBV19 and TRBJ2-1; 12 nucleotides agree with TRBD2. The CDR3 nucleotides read TGTGCCAGTAGTACCAGGACTAGCGGGACCGTTGAGCAGTTCTTC. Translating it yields CASSTRTSGTVEQFF. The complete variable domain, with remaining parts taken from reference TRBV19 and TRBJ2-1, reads DGGITQSPKYLFRKEGQNVTLSCEQNLNHDAMYWYRQDPGQGLRLIYYSQIVNDFQKGDIAEGYSVSREKKESFPLTVTSAQKNPTAFYLCASSTRTSGTVEQFFGPGTRLTVL.